The next 17 T cell receptor beta chains were all read from a single sample in a study of CXCR3-negative and CXCR3-positive naive CD8 T cells. The study's findings and limits: More hydrophobic TRB CDR3s were found in CXCR3-positive naive cells than in CXCR3-negative naive cells.

These receptors' targets are unknown. All TRB cDNA libraries came from 5' RACE performed with UMI labels. TCRdb reworked the 5' RACE reads into one entry per CDR3 protein, no DNA. This table holds 55,000 to 70,000 distinct CDR3 sequences. Sample: naive CXCR3+ CD8+ T cells from blood. Subset in this sample: CD45RO-CCR7+CD27+CD95- naive CD8+ T cells expressing CXCR3 (TNR3+). All receptors come from a human donor in good health. Some clones in this sample may be carry-over from other donors' samples.

V usage is TRBV7-6 and J usage is TRBJ2-7; TCRdb lists TRBD2, though no DNA is available to test this call. The CDR3 spans 15 residues. Germline CDR1 reads SGHVS; CDR2 reads FNYEAQ. The CDR3 sequence is CASSPSGGGSYEQYF. Using reference TRBV7-6 and TRBJ2-7 for the parts outside the CDR3, the full variable domain is GAGVSQSPRYKVTKRGQDVALRCDPISGHVSLYWYRQALGQGPEFLTYFNYEAQQDKSGLPNDRFSAERPEGSISTLTIQRTEQRDSAMYRCASSPSGGGSYEQYFGPGTRLTVT.

V is TRBV7-6 and J is TRBJ2-1. Germline V gives CDR1 SGHVS, CDR2 FNYEAQ. This CDR3 contains 14 residues. The chain's CDR3 is CASSLRQNHNELFF.

The chain joins TRBV14 to TRBJ2-7; TCRdb outputs TRBD1, but without DNA this stays unchecked. The CDR3 contains 15 residues. Looked up from germline, CDR1 is SGHDN and CDR2 is FVKESK. CDR3 amino acids: CASSQGLGRAYEQYF.

This chain links TRBV30 with TRBJ1-1. The length of the CDR3 is 13 residues. CDR1 is GTSNPN, CDR2 SVGIG, per germline (reference sequence). The CDR3 region is CAWSIEGNPEAFF.

CDR3 region: CASQTAPHYEQYF. The V and J genes are TRBV7-9 and TRBJ2-7; checking the TCRdb D call of TRBD2 is not possible without DNA. The germline CDR1 and CDR2 sequences are SEHNR and FQNEAQ (reference sequence). The CDR3 contains 13 residues.

The chain couples TRBV5-1 to TRBJ2-5. The CDR3 has 14 amino acids. In germline, CDR1 is SGHRS, CDR2 YFSETQ. CDR3 sequence: CASSLVGIQETQYF.

This chain joins TRBV4-1 and TRBJ1-2; TCRdb's D gene call, TRBD1, goes unchecked for lack of DNA. Germline CDR1 reads MGHRA; CDR2 reads YSYEKL. The CDR3 sequence is 15 residues long. The CDR3 loop is CASSQAQGAGYGYTF.

J is TRBJ2-5 and V is TRBV6-2 or TRBV6-3; TCRdb names TRBD1, which stays unverified in the absence of DNA. This CDR3 comprises 16 residues. Germline V CDR1 and CDR2: MNHEY, SVGEGT. Here the CDR3 reads CASTPRGPPEEETQYF.

This rearrangement joins TRBV27 to TRBJ2-1; absent DNA, TCRdb's TRBD1 call cannot be checked. Per the germline V gene, CDR1 is MNHEY and CDR2 is SMNVEV (reference sequence). The CDR3 has 15 amino acids. This CDR3 is CASSLPLGPYNEQFF.

The J gene is TRBJ2-2, the V gene TRBV29-1; as DNA is missing, the TRBD1 call by TCRdb cannot be tested. Germline V CDR1 and CDR2: SQVTM, ANQGSEA. The length of the CDR3 is 15 residues. This CDR3 reads CSVEDGRGPTGELFF.

The chain links TRBV12-3 or TRBV12-4 to TRBJ2-5; lacking DNA, the TRBD2 call made by TCRdb goes unchecked. The CDR3 is 16 residues long. CDR3 sequence: CASSLVPSELEETQYF.

The chain recombines TRBV29-1 with TRBJ2-7. Germline V gene sequence: CDR1 SQVTM, CDR2 ANQGSEA. This CDR3 has 12 amino acids. CDR3: CSVGDRLYEQYF.

CDR3 loop: CASRALGAETQYF. The chain joins TRBV6-5 to TRBJ2-5; absent DNA, TCRdb's TRBD1 call cannot be checked. Germline loops: CDR1 MNHEY, CDR2 SVGAGI. The CDR3 consists of 13 residues.

The chain is built from TRBV4-2 and TRBJ2-1; TCRdb outputs TRBD1, but without DNA this stays unchecked. The CDR3 runs to 15 residues. Germline V gene lookup returns CDR1 LGHNA and CDR2 YNFKEQ. This CDR3 is CASSQDSGQNNEQFF.

The chain links TRBV29-1 to TRBJ2-7; the D call from TCRdb, TRBD1, cannot be confirmed without DNA. Germline assignment: CDR1 SQVTM and CDR2 ANQGSEA. The CDR3 sequence is 14 residues long. The CDR3 reads CSVESPGTGDEQYF.

V is TRBV7-3 and J is TRBJ2-3; TCRdb returns TRBD1, unconfirmable since there is no DNA. The germline CDR1 and CDR2 sequences are SGHTA and FQGTGA. This CDR3 has 16 residues. CDR3 sequence reads: CASSPLGGFRTDTQYF.

The chain recombines TRBV6-4 with TRBJ2-1; the D gene TCRdb calls, TRBD1, cannot be checked with no DNA. The V gene's germline CDR1 is MRHNA and CDR2 SNTAGT. The CDR3 is 15 residues long. The CDR3 loop is CASSQGAESYNEQFF.